The TCR beta chain under discussion was sequenced for a study of vaccination effects on CD4 cells after COVID-19. Findings and limits, study-wide: The study had few convalescent patients and no early post-infection timepoints. Late post-vaccination samples showed marked contraction of infection- and vaccine-induced clones.

Antigen-specific CD4+ T cells were expanded (with viral peptide pools) by the ViraFEST assay ahead of sequencing. Upon completion of around 9 days in culture, CD4+ T cells were isolated. Vaccine recipients had no previous SARS-CoV-2 infection; their nucleocapsid antibodies were negative. A density of about 1.8 million PBMC per well was used; these cells were cultured with about 10 IU/ml IL-2 and around 10 ug/ml peptides. IL-2 medium was substituted for half the medium on days 3 and 7. CDR3 length: 14 amino acids. Trimming pared 2 bases from V and 6 bases from J, leaving 14 bases between. The V gene's germline CDR1 is MNHEY and CDR2 SVGAGI. TCRdb's table, derived via immunoSEQ multiplex PCR, lists solely in-frame clones and lacks some. The sample consists of 20,000 to 30,000 clones, approximately 70% of them appearing once. With respect to this clone: Its antigen is unidentified.

This rearrangement joins TRBV6-5 to TRBJ2-7; D unclear. The TCR comes from a human donor who received a COVID-19 vaccine. The material was CD4+ T cells from PBMCs cultured with HCoV-OC43 spike peptides, obtained before COVID-19 vaccination. Specified subset: HCoV-OC43 spike overlapping peptide pool stimulation. The CDR3 sequence is CASSYGPTTSEQYF. The CDR3 DNA is TGTGCCAGCAGTTACGGGCCCACCACCTCCGAGCAGTACTTC.